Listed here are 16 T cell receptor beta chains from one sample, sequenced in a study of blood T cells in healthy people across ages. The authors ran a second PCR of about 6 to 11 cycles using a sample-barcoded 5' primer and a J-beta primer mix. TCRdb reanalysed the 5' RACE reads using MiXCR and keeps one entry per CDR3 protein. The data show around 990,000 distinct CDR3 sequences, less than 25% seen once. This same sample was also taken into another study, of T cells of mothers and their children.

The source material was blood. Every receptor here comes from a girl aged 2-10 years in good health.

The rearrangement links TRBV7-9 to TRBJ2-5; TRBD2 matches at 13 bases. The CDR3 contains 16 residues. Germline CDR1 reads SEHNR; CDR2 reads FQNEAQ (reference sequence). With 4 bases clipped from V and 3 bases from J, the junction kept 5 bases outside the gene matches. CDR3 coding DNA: TGTGCCAGCAGCTATATCGGGACTAGCGGGGAAGAGACCCAGTACTTC. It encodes CASSYIGTSGEETQYF.

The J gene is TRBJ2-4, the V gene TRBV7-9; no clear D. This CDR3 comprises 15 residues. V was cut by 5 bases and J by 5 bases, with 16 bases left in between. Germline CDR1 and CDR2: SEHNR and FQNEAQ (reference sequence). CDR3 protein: CASSPQAAPENIQYF. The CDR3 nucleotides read TGTGCCAGCAGCCCTCAAGCTGCCCCCGAAAACATTCAGTACTTC.

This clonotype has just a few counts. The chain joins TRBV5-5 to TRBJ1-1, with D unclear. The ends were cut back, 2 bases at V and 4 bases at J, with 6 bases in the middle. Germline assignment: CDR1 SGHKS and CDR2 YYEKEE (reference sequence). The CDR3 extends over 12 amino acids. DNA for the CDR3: TGTGCCAGCAGCTTTGGGTTCACTGAAGCTTTCTTT. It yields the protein CASSFGFTEAFF.

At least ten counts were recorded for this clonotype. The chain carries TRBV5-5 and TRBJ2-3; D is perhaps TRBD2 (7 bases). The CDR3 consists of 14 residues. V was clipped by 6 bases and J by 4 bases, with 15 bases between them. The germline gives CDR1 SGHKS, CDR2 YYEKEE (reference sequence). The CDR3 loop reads CASIPAGAADTQYF. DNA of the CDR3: TGTGCCAGCATTCCTGCGGGGGCTGCAGATACGCAGTATTTT.

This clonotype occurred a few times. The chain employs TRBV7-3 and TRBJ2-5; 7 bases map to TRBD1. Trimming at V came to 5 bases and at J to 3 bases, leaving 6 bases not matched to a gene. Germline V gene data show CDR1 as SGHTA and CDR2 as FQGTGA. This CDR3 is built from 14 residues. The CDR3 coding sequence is TGTGCCAGCAGCACCCCGGGACAGAAAGAGACCCAGTACTTC. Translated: CASSTPGQKETQYF.

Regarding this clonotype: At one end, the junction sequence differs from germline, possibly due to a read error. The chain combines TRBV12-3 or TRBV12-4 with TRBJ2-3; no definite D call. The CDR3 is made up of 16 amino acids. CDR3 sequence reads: CTSSFLQLKSTDTQYF. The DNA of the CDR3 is TGTACCAGCAGTTTCCTACAGTTAAAAAGCACAGATACGCAGTATTTT.

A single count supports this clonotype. This CDR3 is CSVDRGDGKLFF. Here the CDR3 DNA reads TGCAGCGTTGACAGGGGGGATGGAAAACTGTTTTTT. This chain uses TRBV29-1 with TRBJ1-4; 7 positions match TRBD1. J lost 10 bases, V lost 3 bases, and 5 bases had no gene match. Germline lookup yields CDR1 SQVTM and CDR2 ANQGSEA. The CDR3 is 12 amino acids.

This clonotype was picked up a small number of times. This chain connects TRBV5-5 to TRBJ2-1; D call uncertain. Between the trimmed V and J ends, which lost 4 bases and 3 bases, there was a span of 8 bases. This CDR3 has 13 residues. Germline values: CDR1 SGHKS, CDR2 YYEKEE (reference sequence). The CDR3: CASSDPNYNEQFF. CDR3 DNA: TGTGCCAGCAGCGATCCGAACTACAATGAGCAGTTCTTC.

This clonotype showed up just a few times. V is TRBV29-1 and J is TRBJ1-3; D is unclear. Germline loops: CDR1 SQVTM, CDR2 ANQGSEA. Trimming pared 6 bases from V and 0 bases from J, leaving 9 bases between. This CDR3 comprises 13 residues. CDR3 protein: CSVTDASGNTIYF. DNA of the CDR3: TGCAGCGTGACCGACGCCTCTGGAAACACCATATATTTT. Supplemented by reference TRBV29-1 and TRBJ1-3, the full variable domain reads SAVISQKPSRDICQRGTSLTIQCQVDSQVTMMFWYRQQPGQSLTLIATANQGSEATYESGFVIDKFPISRPNLTFSTLTVSNMSPEDSSIYLCSVTDASGNTIYFGEGSWLTVV.

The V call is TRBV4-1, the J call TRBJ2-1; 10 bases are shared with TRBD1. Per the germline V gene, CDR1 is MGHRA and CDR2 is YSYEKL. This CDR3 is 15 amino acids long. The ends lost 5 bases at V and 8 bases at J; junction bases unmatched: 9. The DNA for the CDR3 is TGCGCCAGCAGCATTACCGGGACAGGGGATTATGAGCAGTTCTTC. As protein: CASSITGTGDYEQFF.

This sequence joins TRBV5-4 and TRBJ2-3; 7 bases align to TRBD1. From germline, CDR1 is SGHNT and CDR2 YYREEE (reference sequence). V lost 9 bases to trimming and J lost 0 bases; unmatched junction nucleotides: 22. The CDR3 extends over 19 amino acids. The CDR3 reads CATRVRQGWLKPSTDTQYF. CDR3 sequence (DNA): TGTGCCACCAGAGTAAGACAGGGTTGGTTGAAACCTAGCACAGATACGCAGTATTTT.

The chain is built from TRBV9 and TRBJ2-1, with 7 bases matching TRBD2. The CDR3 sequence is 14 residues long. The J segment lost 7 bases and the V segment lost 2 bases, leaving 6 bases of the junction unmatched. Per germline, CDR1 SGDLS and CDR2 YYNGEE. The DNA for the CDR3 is TGTGCCAGCAGCGTTGGTGGCGGGAGTAATGAGCAGTTCTTC. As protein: CASSVGGGSNEQFF.

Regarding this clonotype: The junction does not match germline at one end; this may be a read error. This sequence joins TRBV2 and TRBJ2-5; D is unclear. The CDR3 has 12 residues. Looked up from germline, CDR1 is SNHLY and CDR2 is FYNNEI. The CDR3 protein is CASSEGVKGCSF. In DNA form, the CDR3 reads TGTGCCAGCAGTGAAGGGGTGAAGGGTTGTTCCTTC.

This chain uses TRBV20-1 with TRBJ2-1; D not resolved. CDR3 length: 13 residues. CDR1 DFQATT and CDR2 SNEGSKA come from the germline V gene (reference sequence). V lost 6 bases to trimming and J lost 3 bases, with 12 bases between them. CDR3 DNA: TGCAGTGCCCCACGGGCAAACTACAATGAGCAGTTCTTC. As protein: CSAPRANYNEQFF.

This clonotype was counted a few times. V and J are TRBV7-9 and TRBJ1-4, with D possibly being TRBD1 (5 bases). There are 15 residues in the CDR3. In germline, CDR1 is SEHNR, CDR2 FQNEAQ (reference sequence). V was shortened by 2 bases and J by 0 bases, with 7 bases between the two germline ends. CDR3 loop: CASSLIRATNEKLFF. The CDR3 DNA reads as TGTGCCAGCAGCTTAATCAGGGCAACTAATGAAAAACTGTTTTTT.

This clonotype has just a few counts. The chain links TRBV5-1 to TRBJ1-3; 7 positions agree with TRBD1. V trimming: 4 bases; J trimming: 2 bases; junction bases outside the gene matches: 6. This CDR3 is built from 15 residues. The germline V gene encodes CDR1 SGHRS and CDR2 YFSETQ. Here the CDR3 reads CASSTNTGAGNTIYF. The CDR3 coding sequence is TGCGCCAGCAGCACAAACACAGGGGCTGGAAACACCATATATTTT.